The rows below give T cell receptor beta chains drawn from one sample of a study of shared clonotypes between healthy human individuals. Method: immunoSEQ multiplex PCR; TCRdb's copy keeps in-frame clones and lacks some. The data hold roughly 600,000 clones, with roughly 98% observed a single time. The sample taken for sequencing was naive CD8+ T cells sorted from blood. The receptors were gathered from a man in his thirties or forties in good health. The CDR3 runs from the conserved cysteine through the conserved F or W. A D gene is named only where the DNA matches it firmly. Clone size is given for some rows only: seen once, a few or many times, or a class if the clone is expanded.

d_call,clone_size,v_call,cdr3_length,j_call,cdr3_aa,cdr3_nt
TRBD2,-,TRBV6-5,15,TRBJ2-7,CASSPGRAGAYEQYF,TGTGCCAGCAGCCCGGGGAGAGCGGGAGCGTACGAGCAGTACTTC
TRBD1,-,TRBV4-3,15,TRBJ1-1,CASSQDLGQGTEAFF,TGCGCCAGCAGCCAAGACCTGGGACAGGGCACTGAAGCTTTCTTT
-,-,TRBV13,13,TRBJ2-3,CASSLGLVRTQYF,TGTGCCAGCAGCTTAGGATTAGTTAGAACGCAGTATTTT
TRBD2,-,TRBV7-8,15,TRBJ2-7,CASRGSTSAYYEQYF,TGTGCCAGCAGGGGGTCGACTAGCGCTTACTACGAGCAGTACTTC
-,-,TRBV19,14,TRBJ2-1,CASSIGLPYNEQFF,TGTGCCAGTAGTATTGGCCTACCATACAATGAGCAGTTCTTC
-,-,TRBV7-2,14,TRBJ2-2,CASSLVEGAGELFF,TGTGCCAGCAGCTTAGTTGAGGGGGCCGGGGAGCTGTTTTTT
-,-,TRBV4-3,15,TRBJ1-5,CASSQDKGGSQPQHF,TGCGCCAGCAGCCAAGATAAGGGGGGCTCTCAGCCCCAGCATTTT
TRBD1,-,TRBV7-2,14,TRBJ2-7,CASSLYTGGYEQYF,TGTGCCAGCAGCCTCTACACAGGGGGGTACGAGCAGTACTTC
-,-,TRBV29-1,11,TRBJ1-2,CSVEERYGYTF,TGCAGCGTTGAAGAACGCTATGGCTACACCTTC
TRBD1,-,TRBV5-6,14,TRBJ2-4,CASRPQGDHRSQYF,TGTGCCAGCAGGCCACAGGGGGATCATCGGTCTCAGTACTTC
-,-,TRBV11-2,15,TRBJ2-7,CASSLTSTLSYEQYF,TGTGCCAGCAGCTTAACCTCGACCCTCTCCTACGAGCAGTACTTC
-,-,TRBV18,15,TRBJ2-3,CASSPTAGSTDTQYF,TGTGCCAGCTCACCAACCGCGGGCAGCACAGATACGCAGTATTTT
TRBD1,-,TRBV6-6,15,TRBJ1-5,CASTQGESSNQPQHF,TGTGCCAGCACCCAGGGGGAATCTAGCAATCAGCCCCAGCATTTT
-,-,TRBV21-1,15,TRBJ2-3,CASSRRVPNTDTQYF,TGTGCCAGCAGCAGACGGGTTCCGAACACAGATACGCAGTATTTT
-,-,TRBV29-1,11,TRBJ2-1,CSVLGYNEQFF,TGCAGCGTTTTAGGCTACAATGAGCAGTTCTTC
TRBD1,-,TRBV19,15,TRBJ2-3,CASSMGQGIPDTQYF,TGTGCCAGTAGTATGGGACAGGGGATCCCCGATACGCAGTATTTT
-,once,TRBV7-9,14,TRBJ2-2,CASTGPTVAGELFF,TGTGCCAGCACGGGCCCCACGGTCGCCGGGGAGCTGTTTTTT
-,-,TRBV4-1,13,TRBJ1-1,CASNKIGHTEAFF,TGCGCCAGCAATAAGATCGGTCACACTGAAGCTTTCTTT
-,-,TRBV5-8,17,TRBJ2-1,CASSWGVSGVGHNEQFF,TGTGCCAGCAGCTGGGGGGTTTCGGGAGTGGGTCACAATGAGCAGTTCTTC
TRBD1,-,TRBV5-6,14,TRBJ2-3,CASSPTGGADTQYF,TGTGCCAGCAGCCCGACAGGGGGAGCAGATACGCAGTATTTT
TRBD2,-,TRBV7-8,18,TRBJ2-3,CASSLGVGLAPLGDTQYF,TGTGCCAGCAGCTTAGGTGTTGGACTAGCACCTTTGGGAGATACGCAGTATTTT
-,-,TRBV27,17,TRBJ2-3,CASSLPPDWDGPDTQYF,TGTGCCAGCAGTCTACCCCCTGATTGGGACGGCCCGGATACGCAGTATTTT
-,-,TRBV9,15,TRBJ2-1,CASTPGLVDYNEQFF,TGTGCCAGCACCCCAGGACTCGTTGATTACAATGAGCAGTTCTTC
-,-,TRBV6-1,15,TRBJ1-4,CASSELRVPNEKLFF,TGTGCCAGCAGTGAACTCAGGGTTCCTAATGAAAAACTGTTTTTT
-,-,TRBV11-2,15,TRBJ1-3,CASSSYPRSGNTIYF,TGTGCCAGCAGCTCCTATCCCCGCTCTGGAAACACCATATATTTT
TRBD1,-,TRBV15,17,TRBJ1-5,CATSRDLSQGGNQPQHF,TGTGCCACCAGCAGAGATCTTTCGCAGGGGGGGAATCAGCCCCAGCATTTT
-,-,TRBV7-2,14,TRBJ2-3,CASSPVAPRDTQYF,TGTGCCAGCAGCCCAGTGGCTCCCCGAGATACGCAGTATTTT
-,-,TRBV7-7,14,TRBJ2-7,CASSPLGERYEQYF,TGTGCCAGCAGCCCCCTAGGGGAAAGGTACGAGCAGTACTTC
-,-,TRBV29-1,12,TRBJ2-7,CSVDVSTYEQYF,TGCAGCGTTGATGTAAGTACCTACGAGCAGTACTTC
TRBD2,-,TRBV15,17,TRBJ2-7,CATSRDPRGGPSYEQYF,TGTGCCACCAGCAGAGATCCCCGGGGGGGGCCCTCCTACGAGCAGTACTTC
TRBD1,-,TRBV11-2,14,TRBJ2-7,CASSPWGQGSEQYF,TGTGCCAGCAGCCCTTGGGGACAGGGCAGCGAGCAGTACTTC
-,-,TRBV28,15,TRBJ2-1,CASSSRQNTANEQFF,TGTGCCAGCAGTTCTAGACAGAATACGGCCAATGAGCAGTTCTTC
TRBD1,-,TRBV7-9,16,TRBJ2-3,CASSDRDRTSTDTQYF,TGTGCCAGCAGCGACAGGGACAGGACGAGCACAGATACGCAGTATTTT
TRBD1,-,TRBV7-9,16,TRBJ2-3,CASSPSWGQGTDTQYF,TGTGCCAGCAGCCCTAGCTGGGGACAGGGCACAGATACGCAGTATTTT
-,-,TRBV5-1,13,TRBJ2-7,CASSLGGHYEQYF,TGCGCCAGCAGCTTGGGGGGACACTACGAGCAGTACTTC
-,-,TRBV27,14,TRBJ2-1,CASSFSAAYNEQFF,TGTGCCAGCAGTTTCTCAGCGGCCTACAATGAGCAGTTCTTC
-,-,TRBV2,14,TRBJ2-5,CASRGRRSQETQYF,TGTGCCAGCAGGGGTCGTAGATCCCAAGAGACCCAGTACTTC
-,-,TRBV7-3,13,TRBJ2-2,CASSSTYPVELFF,TGTGCCAGCAGCTCGACCTATCCCGTGGAGCTGTTTTTT
TRBD2,-,TRBV27,14,TRBJ2-1,CASFTAGLYNEQFF,TGTGCCAGCTTCACCGCGGGACTATACAATGAGCAGTTCTTC
-,-,TRBV2,12,TRBJ2-1,CASSAGFDEQFF,TGTGCCAGCAGCGCTGGGTTCGATGAGCAGTTCTTC
-,-,TRBV7-9,15,TRBJ1-2,CASTPTVGIHYGYTF,TGTGCCAGCACCCCCACGGTGGGGATACACTATGGCTACACCTTC
TRBD1,-,TRBV18,15,TRBJ2-5,CASSPGTGGGETQYF,TGTGCCAGCTCCCCAGGGACAGGGGGAGGCGAGACCCAGTACTTC
-,-,TRBV11-3,17,TRBJ2-7,CASSLDPRRVSSYEQYF,TGTGCCAGCAGCTTAGACCCCCGAAGAGTAAGCTCCTACGAGCAGTACTTC
-,-,TRBV28,17,TRBJ2-5,CASSVWTPGGFQETQYF,TGTGCCAGCAGTGTATGGACCCCGGGGGGCTTTCAAGAGACCCAGTACTTC
-,-,TRBV6-5,15,TRBJ1-2,CASTYLAGSNYGYTF,TGTGCCAGCACCTACCTGGCAGGGAGCAACTATGGCTACACCTTC
TRBD1,once,TRBV19,14,TRBJ2-1,CASSIYTTGNEQFF,TGTGCCAGTAGTATTTATACGACAGGGAATGAGCAGTTCTTC
TRBD1,-,TRBV29-1,14,TRBJ2-7,CSVDGQGEGYEQYF,TGCAGCGTTGATGGACAGGGAGAAGGTTACGAGCAGTACTTC
-,-,TRBV21-1,16,TRBJ2-1,CASSKEATECYNEQFF,TGTGCCAGCAGCAAAGAGGCGACAGAGTGCTACAATGAGCAGTTCTTC
-,once,TRBV27,15,TRBJ2-6,CASSSQLSGANVLTF,TGTGCCAGCAGTTCCCAGCTATCTGGGGCCAACGTCCTGACTTTC
-,-,TRBV4-1,13,TRBJ2-7,CASSQGLGAEQYF,TGCGCCAGCAGCCAAGGCCTAGGGGCCGAGCAGTACTTC
-,once,TRBV29-1,16,TRBJ2-3,CSVEWVFVLSTDTQYF,TGCAGCGTTGAATGGGTGTTTGTTCTTAGCACAGATACGCAGTATTTT
-,-,TRBV7-9,11,TRBJ2-2,CASSMAGELFF,TGTGCCAGCAGCATGGCCGGGGAGCTGTTTTTT
TRBD1,-,TRBV6-5,16,TRBJ1-1,CASSYRGQGPRTEAFF,TGTGCCAGCAGTTATCGCGGACAGGGACCCCGCACTGAAGCTTTCTTT
-,-,TRBV6-1,14,TRBJ2-2,CASSEINPTGELFF,TGTGCCAGCAGTGAAATCAATCCTACCGGGGAGCTGTTTTTT